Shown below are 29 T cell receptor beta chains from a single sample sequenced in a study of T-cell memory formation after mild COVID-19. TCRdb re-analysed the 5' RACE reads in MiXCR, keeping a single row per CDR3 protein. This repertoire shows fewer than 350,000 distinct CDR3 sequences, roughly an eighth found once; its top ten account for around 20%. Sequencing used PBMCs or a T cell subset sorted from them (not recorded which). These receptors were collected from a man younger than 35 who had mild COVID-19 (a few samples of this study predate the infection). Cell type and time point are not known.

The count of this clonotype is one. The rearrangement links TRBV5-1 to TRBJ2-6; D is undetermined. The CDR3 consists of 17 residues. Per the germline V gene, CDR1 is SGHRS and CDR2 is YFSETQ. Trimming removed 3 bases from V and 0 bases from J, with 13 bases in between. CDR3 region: CASSSIRTNSGANVLTF. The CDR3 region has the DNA TGCGCCAGCAGCTCCATACGGACCAACTCTGGGGCCAACGTCCTGACTTTC.

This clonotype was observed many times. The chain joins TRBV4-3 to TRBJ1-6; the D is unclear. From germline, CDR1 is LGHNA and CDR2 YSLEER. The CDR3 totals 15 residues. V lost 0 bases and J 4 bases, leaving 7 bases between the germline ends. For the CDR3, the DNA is TGCGCCAGCAGCCAAGAGGGCCAGTATAATTCACCCCTCCACTTT. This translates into CASSQEGQYNSPLHF.

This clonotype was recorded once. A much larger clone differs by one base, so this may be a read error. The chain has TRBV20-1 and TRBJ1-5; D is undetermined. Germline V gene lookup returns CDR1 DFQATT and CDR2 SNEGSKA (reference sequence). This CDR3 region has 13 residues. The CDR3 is CRAREGSGQPQHF. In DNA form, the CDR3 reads TGCAGAGCTAGAGAGGGCAGCGGTCAGCCCCAGCATTTT.

The CDR3 DNA reads TGTGCCAGCAGCTTAGCCCCCGGGGAGAGCTCCTACAATGAGCAGTTCTTC. Its protein product is CASSLAPGESSYNEQFF. This chain connects TRBV7-6 to TRBJ2-1, with TRBD2 as a possible D gene (5 bases). The CDR3 loop spans 17 amino acids. CDR1 SGHVS and CDR2 FNYEAQ come from the germline V gene. Between the trimmed V and J ends, which lost 0 bases and 0 bases, there was a span of 12 bases.

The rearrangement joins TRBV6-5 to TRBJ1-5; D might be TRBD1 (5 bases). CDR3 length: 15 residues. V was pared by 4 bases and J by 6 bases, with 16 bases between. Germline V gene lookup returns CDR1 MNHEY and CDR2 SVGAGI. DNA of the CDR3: TGTGCCAGCAGTTCCGGGACCCTGGGAATTCAGCCCCAGCATTTT. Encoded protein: CASSSGTLGIQPQHF.

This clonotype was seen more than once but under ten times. The CDR3 loop is CASSFPIPGGNTIYF. The CDR3 DNA follows: TGTGCCAGCAGTTTCCCCATCCCAGGAGGAAACACCATATATTTT. The chain recombines TRBV12-3 or TRBV12-4 with TRBJ1-3; D not certain. Deletions cut 3 bases from V and 4 bases from J, with 13 bases between. The CDR3 length is 15 residues.

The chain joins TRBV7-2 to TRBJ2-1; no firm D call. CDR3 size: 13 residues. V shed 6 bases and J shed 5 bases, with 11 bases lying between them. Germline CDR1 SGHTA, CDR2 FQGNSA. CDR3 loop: CASSGRANNEQFF. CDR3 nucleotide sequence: TGTGCCAGCAGTGGTCGGGCCAACAATGAGCAGTTCTTC.

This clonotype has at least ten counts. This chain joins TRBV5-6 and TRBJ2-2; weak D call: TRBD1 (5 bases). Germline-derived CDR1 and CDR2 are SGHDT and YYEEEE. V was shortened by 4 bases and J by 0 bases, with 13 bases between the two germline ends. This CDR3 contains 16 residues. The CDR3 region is CASSLTEPANTGELFF. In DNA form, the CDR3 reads TGTGCCAGCAGCCTGACAGAGCCCGCGAACACCGGGGAGCTGTTTTTT.

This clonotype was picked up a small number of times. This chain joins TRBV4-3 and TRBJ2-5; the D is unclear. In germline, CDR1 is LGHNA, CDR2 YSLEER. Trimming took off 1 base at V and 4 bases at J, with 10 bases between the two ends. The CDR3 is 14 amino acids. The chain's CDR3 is CASSQAPSRETQYF. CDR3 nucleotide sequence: TGCGCCAGCAGCCAAGCGCCTTCAAGAGAGACCCAGTACTTC.

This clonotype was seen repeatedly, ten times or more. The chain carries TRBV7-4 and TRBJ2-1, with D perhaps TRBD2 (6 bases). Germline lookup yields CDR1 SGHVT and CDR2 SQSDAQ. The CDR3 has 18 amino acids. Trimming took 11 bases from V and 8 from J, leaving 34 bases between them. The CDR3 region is CAGRRGLPSSWGIDEQFF. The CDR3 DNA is TGTGCCGGCCGTAGGGGACTTCCGTCCTCGTGGGGGATCGATGAGCAGTTCTTC.

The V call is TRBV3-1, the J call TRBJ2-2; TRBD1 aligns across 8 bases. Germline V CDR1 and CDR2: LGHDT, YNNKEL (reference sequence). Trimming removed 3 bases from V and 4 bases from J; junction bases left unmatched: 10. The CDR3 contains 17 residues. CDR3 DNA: TGTGCCAGCAGCCACCAAGTTTGGACAGGGTCCACCGGGGAGCTGTTTTTT. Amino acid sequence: CASSHQVWTGSTGELFF.

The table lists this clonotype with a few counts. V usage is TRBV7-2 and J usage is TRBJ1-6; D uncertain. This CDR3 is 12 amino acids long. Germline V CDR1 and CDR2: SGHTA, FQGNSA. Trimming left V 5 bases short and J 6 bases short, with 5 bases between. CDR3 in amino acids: CASSPTNSPLHF. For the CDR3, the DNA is TGTGCCAGCAGCCCAACTAATTCACCCCTCCACTTT.

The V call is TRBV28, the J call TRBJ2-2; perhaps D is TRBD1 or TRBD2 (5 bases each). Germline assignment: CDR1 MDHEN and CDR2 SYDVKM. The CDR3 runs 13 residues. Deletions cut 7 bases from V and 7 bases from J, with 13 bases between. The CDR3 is CASTPGTGGELFF. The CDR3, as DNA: TGTGCCAGCACCCCCGGGACCGGCGGGGAGCTGTTTTTT.

CDR3 loop: CAISENRGGNQPQHF. The CDR3 DNA follows: TGTGCCATCAGTGAAAACAGGGGTGGCAATCAGCCCCAGCATTTT. This chain links TRBV10-3 with TRBJ1-5; 7 bases match TRBD1. This CDR3 is built from 15 residues. V lost 3 bases, J lost 2 bases, and 4 bases stayed unmatched. The germline gives CDR1 ENHRY, CDR2 SYGVKD.

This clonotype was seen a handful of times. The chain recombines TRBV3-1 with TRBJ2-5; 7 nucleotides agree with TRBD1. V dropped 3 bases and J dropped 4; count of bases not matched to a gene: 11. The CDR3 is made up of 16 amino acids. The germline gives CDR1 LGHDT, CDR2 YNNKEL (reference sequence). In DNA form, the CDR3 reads TGTGCCAGCAGCCAGGGCCTGACAGGGCGCGCAGAGACCCAGTACTTC. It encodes CASSQGLTGRAETQYF.

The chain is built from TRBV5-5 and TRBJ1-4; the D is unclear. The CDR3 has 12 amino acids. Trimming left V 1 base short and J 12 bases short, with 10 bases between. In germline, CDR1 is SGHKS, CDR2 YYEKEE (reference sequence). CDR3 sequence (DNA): TGTGCCAGCAGCTTGTTCGCGGCGGAACTGTTTTTT. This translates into CASSLFAAELFF.

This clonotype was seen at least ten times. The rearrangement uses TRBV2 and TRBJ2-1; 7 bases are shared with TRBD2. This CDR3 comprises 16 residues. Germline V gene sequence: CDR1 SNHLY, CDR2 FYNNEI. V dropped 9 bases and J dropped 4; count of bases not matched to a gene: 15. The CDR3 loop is CARSDGGLGTYNEQFF. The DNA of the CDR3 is TGTGCCAGGTCGGACGGTGGACTAGGGACTTACAATGAGCAGTTCTTC.

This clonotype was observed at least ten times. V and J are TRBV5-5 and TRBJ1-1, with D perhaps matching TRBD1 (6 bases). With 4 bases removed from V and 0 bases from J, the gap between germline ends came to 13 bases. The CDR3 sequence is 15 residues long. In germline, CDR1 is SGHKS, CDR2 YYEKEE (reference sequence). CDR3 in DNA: TGTGCCAGCAGCAAGGAACAGGGCGTGAACACTGAAGCTTTCTTT. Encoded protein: CASSKEQGVNTEAFF.

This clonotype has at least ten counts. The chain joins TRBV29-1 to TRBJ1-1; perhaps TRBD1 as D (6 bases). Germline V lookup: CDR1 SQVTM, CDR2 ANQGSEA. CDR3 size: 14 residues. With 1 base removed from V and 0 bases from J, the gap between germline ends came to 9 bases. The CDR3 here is CSVEVGGMNTEAFF. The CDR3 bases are TGCAGCGTTGAAGTCGGGGGCATGAACACTGAAGCTTTCTTT.

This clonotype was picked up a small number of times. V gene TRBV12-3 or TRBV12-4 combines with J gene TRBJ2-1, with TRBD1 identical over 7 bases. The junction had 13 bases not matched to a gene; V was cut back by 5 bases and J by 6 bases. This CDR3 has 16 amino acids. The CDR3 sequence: CASSNLDRVVVNEQFF. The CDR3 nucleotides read TGTGCCAGCAGTAACCTTGACAGGGTCGTGGTCAATGAGCAGTTCTTC.

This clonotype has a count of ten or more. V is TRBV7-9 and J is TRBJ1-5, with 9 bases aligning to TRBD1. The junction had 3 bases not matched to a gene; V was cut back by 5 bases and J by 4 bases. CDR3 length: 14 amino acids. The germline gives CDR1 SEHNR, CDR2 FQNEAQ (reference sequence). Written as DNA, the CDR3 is TGTGCCAGCAGCAGGACAGGGGAGAATCAGCCCCAGCATTTT. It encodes CASSRTGENQPQHF.

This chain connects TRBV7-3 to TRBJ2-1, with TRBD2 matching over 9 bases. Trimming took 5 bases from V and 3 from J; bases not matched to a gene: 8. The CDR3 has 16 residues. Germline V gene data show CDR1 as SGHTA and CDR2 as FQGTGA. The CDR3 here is CASSETSGARYNEQFF. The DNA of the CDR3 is TGTGCCAGCAGCGAGACTAGCGGAGCCCGCTACAATGAGCAGTTCTTC.

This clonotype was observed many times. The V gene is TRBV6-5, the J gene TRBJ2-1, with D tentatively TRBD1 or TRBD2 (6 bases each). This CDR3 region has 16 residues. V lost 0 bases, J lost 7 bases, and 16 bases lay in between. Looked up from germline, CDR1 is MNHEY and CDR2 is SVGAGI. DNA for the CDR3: TGTGCCAGCAGTTACTCGAAAGGGGGAAGCGGGAATGAGCAGTTCTTC. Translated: CASSYSKGGSGNEQFF.

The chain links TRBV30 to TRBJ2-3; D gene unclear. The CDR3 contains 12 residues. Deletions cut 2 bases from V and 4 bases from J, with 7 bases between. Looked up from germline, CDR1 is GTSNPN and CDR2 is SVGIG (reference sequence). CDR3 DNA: TGTGCCTGGAGTCGCGTTCCAGATACGCAGTATTTT. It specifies CAWSRVPDTQYF.

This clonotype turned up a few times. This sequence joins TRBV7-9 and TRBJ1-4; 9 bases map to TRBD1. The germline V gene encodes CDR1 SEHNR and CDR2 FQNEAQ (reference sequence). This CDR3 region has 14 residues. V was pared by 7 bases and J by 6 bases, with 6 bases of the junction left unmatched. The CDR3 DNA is TGTGCCAGCACCCCGGGACAGGGAGATGAAAAACTGTTTTTT. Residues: CASTPGQGDEKLFF.

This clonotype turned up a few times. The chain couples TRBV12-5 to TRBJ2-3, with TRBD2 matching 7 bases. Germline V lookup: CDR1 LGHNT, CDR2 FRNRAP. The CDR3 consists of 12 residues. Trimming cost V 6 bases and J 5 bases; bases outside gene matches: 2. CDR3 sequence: CASGPGGDTQYF. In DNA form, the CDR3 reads TGTGCTAGTGGGCCGGGGGGAGATACGCAGTATTTT.

This chain's CDR3 is CASSVLAGGGDTQYF. CDR3 sequence (DNA): TGTGCCAGCAGTGTACTAGCGGGGGGTGGAGATACGCAGTATTTT. This chain links TRBV6-4 with TRBJ2-3, with 12 bases aligning to TRBD2. Trimming cost V 4 bases and J 5 bases; bases outside gene matches: 4. The CDR3 loop spans 15 amino acids. From germline, CDR1 is MRHNA and CDR2 SNTAGT.

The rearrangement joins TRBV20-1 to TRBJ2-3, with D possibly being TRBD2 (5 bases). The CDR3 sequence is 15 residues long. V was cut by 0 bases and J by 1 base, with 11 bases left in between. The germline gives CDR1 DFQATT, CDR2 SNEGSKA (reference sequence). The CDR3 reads CSARDRHGGTDTQYF. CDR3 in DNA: TGCAGTGCTAGAGATCGGCACGGGGGCACAGATACGCAGTATTTT.

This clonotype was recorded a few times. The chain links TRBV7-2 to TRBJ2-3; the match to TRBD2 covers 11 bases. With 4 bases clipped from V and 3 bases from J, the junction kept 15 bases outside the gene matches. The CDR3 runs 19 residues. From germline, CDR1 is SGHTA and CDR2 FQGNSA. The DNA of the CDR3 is TGTGCCAGCAGCTCACCACCAACTACTAGCGGGGGAGGGACAGATACGCAGTATTTT. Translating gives CASSSPPTTSGGGTDTQYF.